One sample yielded the 27 T cell receptor beta chains listed below, sequenced in a study of radiation and T cells in renal cell carcinoma. Profiling relied on immunoSEQ multiplex PCR, and the TCRdb table lists in-frame clones only, not all of them. The sample has 150,000 or so clones, 88% seen once. Time point described: baseline pretreatment blood. The treatment here: 15 Gy SBRT to primary tumor, nephrectomy 4 weeks later. The sample was blood, taken from a patient whose treatment included radiotherapy and nephrectomy. The receptors originated from an older woman with renal cell carcinoma.

V is TRBV28 and J is TRBJ1-1; D is undetermined. V lost 6 bases to trimming and J lost 4 bases, with 9 bases between them. CDR1 and CDR2 (germline): MDHEN, SYDVKM. The CDR3 loop spans 12 amino acids. The CDR3 region has the DNA TGTGCCAGCAGAGACGGTCTCACTGAAGCTTTCTTT. Translated, it gives CASRDGLTEAFF.

The chain carries TRBV7-6 and TRBJ2-7, with 7 bases aligning to TRBD2. The CDR3 spans 16 residues. Unmatched junction bases numbered 9, after V lost 4 bases and J lost 0 bases. CDR1 and CDR2 (germline): SGHVS, FNYEAQ. CDR3 nucleotides: TGTGCCAGCAGCTCAAACGGGGGAGGGAGCTCCTACGAGCAGTACTTC. It is translated as CASSSNGGGSSYEQYF.

The genes are TRBV9 and TRBJ2-1; 10 bases align to TRBD1. V was clipped by 0 bases and J by 5 bases; unmatched bases: 11. Germline CDR1 and CDR2: SGDLS and YYNGEE. The CDR3 loop spans 18 amino acids. CDR3 loop: CASSVEIWPGQGNNEQFF. CDR3 coding DNA: TGTGCCAGCAGCGTAGAGATTTGGCCGGGACAGGGGAACAATGAGCAGTTCTTC.

Here the CDR3 DNA reads TGTGCCAGCAGCGCGCTATACAGGGGGCGCGATGGCTACACCTTC. Its protein product is CASSALYRGRDGYTF. V is TRBV9 and J is TRBJ1-2, with 9 nucleotides matching TRBD1. Germline trimming cut 3 bases from V and 6 bases from J; bases unmatched to any gene: 9. Germline assignment: CDR1 SGDLS and CDR2 YYNGEE. The CDR3 is made up of 15 amino acids.

V gene TRBV7-3 combines with J gene TRBJ2-2, with D possibly being TRBD1 or TRBD2 (6 bases each). Trimming pared 5 bases from V and 3 bases from J, leaving 19 bases between. CDR3 size: 17 residues. Germline V CDR1 and CDR2: SGHTA, FQGTGA. CDR3 region: CASSLPELGGYTGELFF. DNA for the CDR3: TGTGCCAGCAGCCTCCCCGAGCTCGGGGGCTACACCGGGGAGCTGTTTTTT. Variable domain in full (rest from reference TRBV7-3 and TRBJ2-2): GAGVSQTPSNKVTEKGKYVELRCDPISGHTALYWYRQSLGQGPEFLIYFQGTGAADDSGLPNDRFFAVRPEGSVSTLKIQRTERGDSAVYLCASSLPELGGYTGELFFGEGSRLTVL.

The V and J genes are TRBV6-1 and TRBJ1-2; tentatively, D is TRBD1 (6 bases). Between the trimmed V and J ends, which lost 4 bases and 8 bases, there was a span of 20 bases. The CDR3 extends over 15 amino acids. CDR1 and CDR2 from the germline V gene are MNHNS and SASEGT. CDR3 bases: TGTGCCAGCAGTGTCGACACCTTCCCGGGGGCCGGCTACACCTTC. The encoded protein is CASSVDTFPGAGYTF.

In regard to this clone: Other nucleotide sequences from this sample produce the same CDR3. The chain recombines TRBV28 with TRBJ2-7; no definite D call. Trimming shortened V by 2 bases and J by 4 bases, and 3 bases separated the two germline ends. This CDR3 spans 11 amino acids. Germline CDR1 MDHEN, CDR2 SYDVKM. CDR3 residues: CASSLGYEQYF. In DNA, the CDR3 is TGTGCCAGCAGTTTAGGGTACGAGCAGTACTTC.

V and J are TRBV7-2 and TRBJ2-7; tentative D call: TRBD2 (7 bases). The CDR3 spans 15 residues. Germline CDR1 reads SGHTA; CDR2 reads FQGNSA. Trimming took off 5 bases at V and 6 bases at J, with 20 bases between the two ends. The CDR3 bases are TGTGCCAGCAGCCAGGCGTTTGGGGGGGGCGGCGAGCAGTACTTC. This translates into CASSQAFGGGGEQYF. Together with reference TRBV7-2 and TRBJ2-7, the CDR3 gives the full variable domain: GAGVSQSPSNKVTEKGKDVELRCDPISGHTALYWYRQSLGQGLEFLIYFQGNSAPDKSGLPSDRFSAERTGGSVSTLTIQRTQQEDSAVYLCASSQAFGGGGEQYFGPGTRLTVT.

This clone was observed a few times. This chain links TRBV5-6 with TRBJ1-1; D remains unclear. V gave up 4 bases and J gave up 4 bases, with 5 bases separating them. The germline V gene has CDR1 SGHDT and CDR2 YYEEEE. The CDR3 extends over 11 amino acids. The CDR3 protein is CASSGGTEAFF. In DNA form, the CDR3 reads TGTGCCAGCAGCGGAGGCACTGAAGCTTTCTTT.

The chain uses TRBV6-5 and TRBJ2-7, with TRBD1 as a possible D gene (6 bases). CDR1 and CDR2 from the germline V gene are MNHEY and SVGAGI. The V gene lost 6 bases and the J gene lost 2 bases, with 14 bases spanning the gap. The CDR3 runs 14 residues. CDR3 protein: CASRIPGQTYEQYF. In DNA, the CDR3 is TGTGCCAGCAGAATACCGGGACAAACCTACGAGCAGTACTTC.

The V gene is TRBV9, the J gene TRBJ2-1, with TRBD2 matching 7 bases. The junction had 4 bases not matched to a gene; V was cut back by 0 bases and J by 1 base. The germline gives CDR1 SGDLS, CDR2 YYNGEE. The CDR3 runs to 16 residues. For the CDR3, the DNA is TGTGCCAGCAGCGTAGCCGGCGGGGGATCCTACAATGAGCAGTTCTTC. Translated: CASSVAGGGSYNEQFF.

V gene TRBV7-9 combines with J gene TRBJ2-3; D is possibly TRBD2 (6 bases). Germline V gene lookup returns CDR1 SEHNR and CDR2 FQNEAQ (reference sequence). The CDR3 consists of 15 residues. V was clipped by 1 base and J by 0 bases, with 8 bases between them. The CDR3 region has the DNA TGTGCCAGCAGCTTAGGTGGGACTAGCACAGATACGCAGTATTTT. Translation gives CASSLGGTSTDTQYF. Together with reference TRBV7-9 and TRBJ2-3, the CDR3 gives the full variable domain: DTGVSQNPRHKITKRGQNVTFRCDPISEHNRLYWYRQTLGQGPEFLTYFQNEAQLEKSRLLSDRFSAERPKGSFSTLEIQRTEQGDSAMYLCASSLGGTSTDTQYFGPGTRLTVL.

The rearrangement joins TRBV19 to TRBJ1-5; 8 nucleotides align to TRBD1. This CDR3 is built from 15 residues. Germline trimming cut 6 bases from V and 4 bases from J; bases unmatched to any gene: 8. CDR1 is LNHDA and CDR2 is SQIVND in the germline V gene (reference sequence). CDR3 residues: CASRILTGGNQPQHF. CDR3 bases: TGTGCCAGTAGGATATTAACAGGGGGAAATCAGCCCCAGCATTTT. Full variable domain (remainder filled in from reference TRBV19 and TRBJ1-5): DGGITQSPKYLFRKEGQNVTLSCEQNLNHDAMYWYRQDPGQGLRLIYYSQIVNDFQKGDIAEGYSVSREKKESFPLTVTSAQKNPTAFYLCASRILTGGNQPQHFGDGTRLSIL.

The rearrangement joins TRBV5-5 to TRBJ1-1, with 9 bases matching TRBD1. This CDR3 is built from 16 residues. V was clipped by 3 bases and J by 11 bases; unmatched bases: 17. CDR1 and CDR2 from the germline V gene are SGHKS and YYEKEE (reference sequence). The CDR3 region is CASSSLPGQGLSGAFF. The CDR3 coding sequence is TGTGCCAGCAGCTCCTTACCGGGACAGGGACTTTCGGGGGCTTTCTTT.

The chain carries TRBV15 and TRBJ2-3; the D gene is possibly TRBD2 (6 bases). Germline values: CDR1 LNHNV, CDR2 YYDKDF (reference sequence). CDR3 size: 14 residues. V was cut by 1 base and J by 4 bases, with 9 bases left in between. The DNA of the CDR3 is TGTGCCACCAGCAGAGTGACTAGAGCAGATACGCAGTATTTT. The encoded protein is CATSRVTRADTQYF.

Details on this clone: Mismatch with germline at one junction end may stem from a read error. This chain links TRBV10-1 with TRBJ2-2, with 7 nucleotides matching TRBD2. Germline V gene data show CDR1 as WNHNN and CDR2 as SYGVQD (reference sequence). This CDR3 region has 16 residues. Here the CDR3 DNA reads TGCGCCAGCAGTGGGGGGGACTACGCAGATCACCGGGGAGCTGTTTTT. It codes for CASSGGDYADHRGAVF.

The J gene is TRBJ1-1, the V gene TRBV5-4, with 7 positions matching TRBD1. Trimming at V came to 0 bases and at J to 0 bases, leaving 8 bases not matched to a gene. In germline, CDR1 is SGHNT, CDR2 YYREEE (reference sequence). The CDR3 has 17 amino acids. CDR3 coding DNA: TGTGCCAGCAGCTTGGCCGGACAGGCCCAGATGAACACTGAAGCTTTCTTT. Its protein product is CASSLAGQAQMNTEAFF.

The rearrangement uses TRBV2 and TRBJ1-1; D gene unclear. The CDR3 loop spans 13 amino acids. V was trimmed by 8 bases and J by 11 bases, leaving 21 bases between them. Per the germline V gene, CDR1 is SNHLY and CDR2 is FYNNEI. CDR3 DNA: TGTGCCAGCTCTCCCAATCGTGCCTTCGAGGCTTTCTTT. Its translation is CASSPNRAFEAFF. The entire variable domain, with the rest obtained from reference TRBV2 and TRBJ1-1, is as follows: EPEVTQTPSHQVTQMGQEVILRCVPISNHLYFYWYRQILGQKVEFLVSFYNNEISEKSEIFDDQFSVERPDGSNFTLKIRSTKLEDSAMYFCASSPNRAFEAFFGQGTRLTVV.

This chain links TRBV28 with TRBJ2-2; either TRBD1 or TRBD2 may fit D (6 bases each). V was trimmed by 8 bases and J by 6 bases, leaving 19 bases between them. Germline V gene data show CDR1 as MDHEN and CDR2 as SYDVKM. This CDR3 comprises 15 residues. CDR3 bases: TGTGCCAGCCTTAGGCCGGGGGCAAAGTCCGGGGAGCTGTTTTTT. This codes for CASLRPGAKSGELFF.

This chain links TRBV9 with TRBJ2-3, with a possible D match to TRBD2 (6 bases). The CDR3 spans 12 residues. Trimming removed 3 bases from V and 5 bases from J, with 7 bases in between. CDR1 is SGDLS, CDR2 YYNGEE, per germline. In nucleotides, the CDR3 is TGTGCCAGCAGCGGGGGAGGAGATACGCAGTATTTT. This encodes CASSGGGDTQYF.

This chain connects TRBV10-3 to TRBJ2-3; TRBD2 matches 10 bases. With V trimmed by 5 bases and J by 2 bases, 10 bases remained unmatched. The CDR3 contains 17 residues. Germline assignment: CDR1 ENHRY and CDR2 SYGVKD. In nucleotides, the CDR3 is TGTGCCATCAGTACGACCCTAGCGGGGGTCCCCACAGATACGCAGTATTTT. Its translation is CAISTTLAGVPTDTQYF.

The chain couples TRBV5-4 to TRBJ2-2, with unresolved D. V lost 5 bases, J lost 3 bases, and 8 bases lay in between. Germline V CDR1 and CDR2: SGHNT, YYREEE (reference sequence). This CDR3 contains 13 residues. In DNA form, the CDR3 reads TGTGCCAGCAGGCGAGACTACACCGGGGAGCTGTTTTTT. Its translation is CASRRDYTGELFF.

This chain joins TRBV5-1 and TRBJ1-3; D perhaps matches TRBD1 (5 bases). The ends were cut back, 0 bases at V and 2 bases at J, with 6 bases in the middle. The CDR3 has 14 amino acids. CDR1 and CDR2 (germline): SGHRS, YFSETQ. The CDR3 DNA reads TGCGCCAGCAGCTTGGGCAGGGCTGGAAACACCATATATTTT. This translates into CASSLGRAGNTIYF. Full variable domain (outside the CDR3, taken from reference TRBV5-1 and TRBJ1-3): KAGVTQTPRYLIKTRGQQVTLSCSPISGHRSVSWYQQTPGQGLQFLFEYFSETQRNKGNFPGRFSGRQFSNSRSEMNVSTLELGDSALYLCASSLGRAGNTIYFGEGSWLTVV.

This clone rates as medium-sized. V usage is TRBV20-1 and J usage is TRBJ1-1; D may be TRBD1 (5 bases). The CDR3 is made up of 11 amino acids. From germline, CDR1 is DFQATT and CDR2 SNEGSKA (reference sequence). The CDR3 DNA is TGCAGCGGAGCGGGGCAGTCGGAAGCTTTCTTT. Translation gives CSGAGQSEAFF.

The J gene is TRBJ2-7, the V gene TRBV6-1, with 9 positions matching TRBD2. This CDR3 comprises 14 residues. Germline CDR1 MNHNS, CDR2 SASEGT. V lost 1 base and J lost 6; bases outside the gene matches: 4. CDR3 sequence reads: CASSEGGGGAEQYF. Here the CDR3 DNA reads TGTGCCAGCAGTGAAGGGGGCGGGGGGGCCGAGCAGTACTTC.

The rearrangement uses TRBV29-1 and TRBJ2-1; D unclear. The CDR3 sequence is 15 residues long. V was cut by 1 base and J by 0 bases, with 10 bases left in between. Looked up from germline, CDR1 is SQVTM and CDR2 is ANQGSEA. The CDR3 nucleotides are TGCAGCGTTGAAGGGGCTCAAGACTCCTACAATGAGCAGTTCTTC. Amino acid sequence: CSVEGAQDSYNEQFF.

V gene TRBV7-2 combines with J gene TRBJ2-1, with TRBD1 identical over 8 bases. The CDR3 sequence is 14 residues long. Germline V gene sequence: CDR1 SGHTA, CDR2 FQGNSA. J lost 9 bases, V lost 1 base, and 5 bases had no gene match. The DNA for the CDR3 is TGTGCCAGCAGCTTAGGACAGGGGACAGTTGAGCAGTTCTTC. Protein: CASSLGQGTVEQFF. Full variable domain (outside the CDR3, taken from reference TRBV7-2 and TRBJ2-1): GAGVSQSPSNKVTEKGKDVELRCDPISGHTALYWYRQSLGQGLEFLIYFQGNSAPDKSGLPSDRFSAERTGGSVSTLTIQRTQQEDSAVYLCASSLGQGTVEQFFGPGTRLTVL.